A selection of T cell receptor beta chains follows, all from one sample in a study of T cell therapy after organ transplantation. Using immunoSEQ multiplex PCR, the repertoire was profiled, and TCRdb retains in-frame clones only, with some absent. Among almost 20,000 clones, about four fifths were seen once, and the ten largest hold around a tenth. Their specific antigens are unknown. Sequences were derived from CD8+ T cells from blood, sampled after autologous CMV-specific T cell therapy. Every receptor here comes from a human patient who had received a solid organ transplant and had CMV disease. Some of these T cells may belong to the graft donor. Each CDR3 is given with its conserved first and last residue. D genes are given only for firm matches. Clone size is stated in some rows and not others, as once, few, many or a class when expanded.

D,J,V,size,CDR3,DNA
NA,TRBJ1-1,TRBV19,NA,CASSIWGTEAFF,TGTGCCAGTAGTATTTGGGGAACTGAAGCTTTCTTT
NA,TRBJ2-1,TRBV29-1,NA,CSVGSGEGYEQFF,TGCAGCGTTGGTTCAGGGGAAGGCTATGAGCAGTTCTTC
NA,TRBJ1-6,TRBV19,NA,CARPPLHF,TGTGCCAGACCCCCCCTCCACTTT
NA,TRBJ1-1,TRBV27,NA,CASMLDGMNTEAFF,TGTGCCAGCATGTTGGACGGAATGAACACTGAAGCTTTCTTT
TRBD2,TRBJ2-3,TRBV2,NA,CASLNGLVITDTQYF,TGTGCCAGCCTCAACGGACTAGTTATAACAGATACGCAGTATTTT
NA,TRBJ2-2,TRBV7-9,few,CASSLSEAGTGELFF,TGTGCCAGCAGCTTGAGCGAGGCGGGGACCGGGGAGCTGTTTTTT
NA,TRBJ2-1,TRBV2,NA,CASTVGIGRDNEQFF,TGTGCCAGCACGGTGGGGATCGGTAGGGACAATGAGCAGTTCTTC
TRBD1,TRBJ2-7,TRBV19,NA,CASSSGQGAYEQYF,TGTGCCAGTAGTTCGGGACAGGGGGCTTACGAGCAGTACTTC
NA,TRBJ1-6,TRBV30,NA,CAWSTQNNSPLHF,TGTGCCTGGAGTACACAGAATAATTCACCCCTCCACTTT
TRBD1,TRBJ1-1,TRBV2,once,CASSEGTGLIYTEAFF,TGTGCCAGCAGTGAGGGGACAGGCCTAATCTACACTGAAGCTTTCTTT
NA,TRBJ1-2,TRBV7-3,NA,CASSLEIPGQRLYGYTF,TGTGCCAGCAGCTTAGAAATCCCGGGACAACGACTGTATGGCTACACCTTC
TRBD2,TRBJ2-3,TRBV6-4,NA,CASSASGRSTDTQYF,TGTGCCAGCAGTGCTAGCGGGAGAAGCACAGATACGCAGTATTTT
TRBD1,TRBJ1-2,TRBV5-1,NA,CASSLFSMATRDRGDGYTF,TGCGCCAGCAGCTTGTTCTCTATGGCGACGAGGGACAGGGGGGACGGCTACACCTTC
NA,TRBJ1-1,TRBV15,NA,CATSPPGGGVAEAFF,TGTGCCACCAGCCCCCCCGGAGGGGGGGTGGCTGAAGCTTTCTTT
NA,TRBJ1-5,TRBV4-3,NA,CASSQGGSANQPQHF,TGCGCCAGCAGCCAAGGGGGAAGTGCGAATCAGCCCCAGCATTTT
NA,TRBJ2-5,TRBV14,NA,CASSQERRGDRLYF,TGTGCCAGCAGCCAAGAAAGGCGCGGGGACCGACTGTACTTC
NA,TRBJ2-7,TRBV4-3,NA,CASSQDLVSYEQYF,TGCGCCAGCAGCCAAGATCTTGTTTCCTACGAGCAGTACTTC
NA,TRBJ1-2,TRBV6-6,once,CASSYSRTFAYGYTF,TGTGCCAGCAGTTACTCCCGTACATTCGCCTATGGCTACACCTTC
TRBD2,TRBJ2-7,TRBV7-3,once,CASSFTLAAHEQYF,TGTGCCAGCAGCTTCACCCTAGCGGCCCACGAGCAGTACTTC
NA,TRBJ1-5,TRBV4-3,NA,CASSRSGDNQPQHF,TGCGCCAGCAGTCGTTCAGGGGACAATCAGCCCCAGCATTTT
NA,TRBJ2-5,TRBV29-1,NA,CSVEDPMYQETQYF,TGCAGCGTTGAAGATCCGATGTACCAAGAGACCCAGTACTTC
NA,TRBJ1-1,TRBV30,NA,CAWSAARGVVTEAFF,TGTGCCTGGAGTGCGGCCCGAGGGGTAGTCACTGAAGCTTTCTTT
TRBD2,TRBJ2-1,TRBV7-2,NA,CASSPLVRTSGGYNEQFF,TGTGCCAGCAGCCCCCTGGTGCGGACTAGCGGGGGGTACAATGAGCAGTTCTTC
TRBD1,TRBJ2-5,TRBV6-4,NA,CASSSGTGGGQETQYF,TGTGCCAGCAGTTCCGGGACAGGGGGCGGACAAGAGACCCAGTACTTC
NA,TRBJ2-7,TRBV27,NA,CASSLSPLDLAYEQYF,TGTGCCAGCAGTTTATCCCCTTTGGACTTAGCCTACGAGCAGTACTTC
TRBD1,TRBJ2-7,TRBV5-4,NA,CASGTGERYEQYF,TGTGCCAGCGGGACAGGGGAGAGGTACGAGCAGTACTTC
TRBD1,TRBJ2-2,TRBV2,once,CASSEFAGGAGELFF,TGTGCCAGCAGTGAATTCGCAGGGGGAGCCGGGGAGCTGTTTTTT